Presented here are 14 T cell receptor beta chains from one specimen sequenced in a study of CD8+CD57+ T cells in acquired aplastic anemia. Individuals selected for sequencing had exhibited CD8+CD57+ cell expansion on flow cytometry. Genomic DNA served as template for TCR beta VDJ and CDR3 profiling. TCRdb fed the reads into MiXCR, producing one record per CDR3 protein. In the table there are more than 200,000 distinct CDR3 sequences, 40% to 60% of which are singletons. The specimen was sorted CD4+, CD8+, or CD8+CD57+ T cells (not recorded which) from PBMCs. The receptors come from a human donor with aplastic anemia.

This chain links TRBV7-2 with TRBJ2-3; unclear D gene. V lost 8 bases to trimming and J lost 0 bases, with 15 bases between them. Per germline, CDR1 SGHTA and CDR2 FQGNSA. The CDR3 extends over 15 amino acids. CDR3 region: CASPRRAMSTDTQYF. CDR3 nucleotides: TGTGCCAGCCCTAGACGGGCAATGAGCACAGATACGCAGTATTTT.

This clonotype was recorded many times. This rearrangement joins TRBV20-1 to TRBJ1-1; 8 bases are a match to TRBD1. The CDR3 length is 16 residues. Trimming cost V 1 base and J 6 bases; bases outside gene matches: 13. CDR1 and CDR2 from the germline V gene are DFQATT and SNEGSKA (reference sequence). As DNA, the CDR3 is TGCAGTGCTAGAGCCGGAAACAGGGGGTTTGACGCTGAAGCTTTCTTT. Protein product: CSARAGNRGFDAEAFF.

The rearrangement joins TRBV2 to TRBJ1-4; D is perhaps TRBD1 (5 bases). V was clipped by 7 bases and J by 4 bases, with 10 bases between them. Germline values: CDR1 SNHLY, CDR2 FYNNEI. This CDR3 region has 13 residues. The CDR3 sequence is CASTRDYNEKLFF. CDR3 sequence (DNA): TGTGCCAGCACCCGGGACTATAATGAAAAACTGTTTTTT.

The rearrangement joins TRBV20-1 to TRBJ2-3; 7 bases map to TRBD2. Germline trimming cut 4 bases from V and 11 bases from J; bases unmatched to any gene: 12. The CDR3 extends over 13 amino acids. CDR1 is DFQATT, CDR2 SNEGSKA, per germline (reference sequence). Here the CDR3 DNA reads TGCAGTGCTATCCTCGGGGGGAGATATGAGCAGTATTTT. It encodes CSAILGGRYEQYF.

This clonotype showed up many times. The J gene is TRBJ1-2, the V gene TRBV19, with D unclear. This CDR3 is built from 15 residues. Deletions cut 1 base from V and 3 bases from J, with 12 bases between. The germline V gene has CDR1 LNHDA and CDR2 SQIVND (reference sequence). In DNA, the CDR3 is TGTGCCAGTAGTATAGGACCGGGCTTAGACTATGGCTACACCTTC. The encoded protein is CASSIGPGLDYGYTF.

The genes are TRBV7-3 and TRBJ2-7, with D perhaps matching TRBD2 (6 bases). Germline V CDR1 and CDR2: SGHTA, FQGTGA. V lost 5 bases, J lost 11 bases, and 16 bases lay in between. This CDR3 has 12 amino acids. The DNA of the CDR3 is TGTGCCAGCAGCGAAAGGGACTTCGCTAAGTACTTC. Protein product: CASSERDFAKYF.

The V gene is TRBV7-2, the J gene TRBJ2-7, with 9 bases matching TRBD2. Germline CDR1 SGHTA, CDR2 FQGNSA. This CDR3 is 14 amino acids long. The junction had 3 bases not matched to a gene; V was cut back by 0 bases and J by 6 bases. CDR3 bases: TGTGCCAGCAGCTTAGCGGCGGGGGGGGGCGAGCAGTACTTC. Protein sequence: CASSLAAGGGEQYF.

V and J are TRBV27 and TRBJ2-7, with TRBD1 matching 7 bases. Germline V CDR1 and CDR2: MNHEY, SMNVEV (reference sequence). The CDR3 runs 14 residues. The V and J ends lost 5 bases and 5 bases, in that order; junction bases with no gene match: 9. The chain's CDR3 is CASSLGTAANEQYF. In DNA, the CDR3 is TGTGCCAGCAGTCTCGGGACAGCGGCCAACGAGCAGTACTTC.

This clonotype was found many times. This rearrangement joins TRBV12-3 or TRBV12-4 to TRBJ1-2, with TRBD1 as a possible D gene (5 bases). The CDR3 length is 18 residues. Trimming pared 8 bases from V and 1 base from J, leaving 26 bases between. DNA for the CDR3: TGTGCCAGCGCGTCGCGCGCAGGGAGAGGTTTTCGTAACTATGGCTACACCTTC. This sequence encodes CASASRAGRGFRNYGYTF.

This clonotype was counted many times. CDR3 amino acids: CASSQDRDDEQYF. DNA of the CDR3: TGTGCCAGCAGCCAGGACAGGGACGACGAGCAGTACTTC. The chain uses TRBV5-4 and TRBJ2-7; 8 nucleotides agree with TRBD1. The CDR3 contains 13 residues. V was clipped by 4 bases and J by 5 bases; unmatched bases: 5. Germline V gives CDR1 SGHNT, CDR2 YYREEE (reference sequence). The variable domain in full, completed from reference TRBV5-4 and TRBJ2-7, reads ETGVTQSPTHLIKTRGQQVTLRCSSQSGHNTVSWYQQALGQGPQFIFQYYREEENGRGNFPPRFSGLQFPNYSSELNVNALELDDSALYLCASSQDRDDEQYFGPGTRLTVT.

In this sample, this clonotype turned up many times. V is TRBV29-1 and J is TRBJ2-2; D call uncertain. This CDR3 comprises 13 residues. Germline V gene sequence: CDR1 SQVTM, CDR2 ANQGSEA. Trimming removed 3 bases at V and 0 bases at J, with 5 bases between. In DNA, the CDR3 is TGCAGCGTTGACCCCACGAACACCGGGGAGCTGTTTTTT. Its protein is CSVDPTNTGELFF.

CDR3 sequence: CSVGAGELFF. CDR3 sequence (DNA): TGCAGCGTTGGGGCGGGGGAGCTGTTTTTT. The gene calls are TRBV29-1 and TRBJ2-2; D gene uncertain. CDR3 length equals 10 residues. Germline V CDR1 and CDR2: SQVTM, ANQGSEA. The V end lost 4 bases, the J end lost 8 bases, and 5 bases lay between the germline ends.

This chain joins TRBV6-5 and TRBJ2-7, with 8 bases that match TRBD1. Germline trimming cut 6 bases from V and 0 bases from J; bases unmatched to any gene: 10. The CDR3 totals 16 residues. The germline CDR1 and CDR2 sequences are MNHEY and SVGAGI. CDR3 DNA sequence: TGTGCCAGCAGGTTGACAGGGGCCCCGAGCTCCTACGAGCAGTACTTC. It translates to CASRLTGAPSSYEQYF.

This clonotype has at least ten counts. CDR3 nucleotide sequence: TGTGCCAGCAGCGTAGCGTGGGGATCCTACGAGCAGTACTTC. It yields the protein CASSVAWGSYEQYF. The rearrangement links TRBV9 to TRBJ2-7; D not resolved. CDR3 length: 14 amino acids. Germline CDR1 reads SGDLS; CDR2 reads YYNGEE. V lost 0 bases and J 1 base, leaving 8 bases between the germline ends.